Below, 24 T cell receptor beta chains from the same sample are listed, as sequenced in a study of post-analysis software for immune sequencing data. Unique-molecular-identifier-tagged TCR beta cDNA libraries were used. TCRdb processed the PCR reads anew with MiXCR; each CDR3 protein has one entry. The repertoire holds hundreds of thousands of distinct CDR3 sequences, about a third seen once, with about an eighth in the top ten. General study findings and limits: Patients had higher frequencies than controls of four to six TRBV segments, including TRBV5-6, TRBV5-1 and TRBV20-1.

Their antigens are not known. The source material was blood. The receptors shown here come from a girl aged 10 to 17 with multiple sclerosis.

In this sample, this clonotype turned up a few times. CDR3 nucleotides: TGTGCCAGCAGTTCGGGGGCTGCTATTAAAAACATTCAGTACTTC. This codes for CASSSGAAIKNIQYF. The J gene is TRBJ2-4, the V gene TRBV12-3 or TRBV12-4, with D perhaps matching TRBD1 or TRBD2 (6 bases each). This CDR3 is 15 amino acids long. The V end lost 4 bases, the J end lost 4 bases, and 14 bases lay between the germline ends.

The chain uses TRBV14 and TRBJ2-5; D possibly corresponds to TRBD1 (5 bases). The germline gives CDR1 SGHDN, CDR2 FVKESK. The V and J ends lost 3 bases and 2 bases respectively, with 10 bases between them. The CDR3 has 14 residues. DNA of the CDR3: TGTGCCAGCAGCCACGTGGGGCATCAAGAGACCCAGTACTTC. Residues: CASSHVGHQETQYF.

The chain couples TRBV3-1 to TRBJ1-2; D gene ambiguous. Germline V gives CDR1 LGHDT, CDR2 YNNKEL (reference sequence). The CDR3 consists of 14 residues. The V end lost 4 bases, the J end lost 4 bases, and 13 bases lay between the germline ends. DNA of the CDR3: TGTGCCAGCAGCCCACGGCAGTCGGGCTATGGCTACACCTTC. This translates into CASSPRQSGYGYTF.

CDR3 bases: TGTGCCAGCAGCTTAGGCGGGCGAAACGAGCAGTACTTC. Encoded protein: CASSLGGRNEQYF. The J gene is TRBJ2-7, the V gene TRBV13; D gene ambiguous. The CDR3 has 13 amino acids. The germline CDR1 and CDR2 sequences are PRHDT and FYEKMQ (reference sequence). Trimming removed 0 bases from V and 5 bases from J, with 8 bases in between.

The chain is built from TRBV7-8 and TRBJ2-5; 10 bases line up with TRBD2. CDR3 length: 15 amino acids. In germline, CDR1 is SGHVS, CDR2 FQNEAQ. The V and J ends lost 5 bases and 4 bases, in that order; junction bases with no gene match: 7. CDR3 bases: TGTGCCAGCAGCCTATTCCCTAGCGGGGGAGAGACCCAGTACTTC. It encodes CASSLFPSGGETQYF. Based on the CDR3 plus reference TRBV7-8 and TRBJ2-5, the full variable domain is GAGVSQSPRYKVAKRGQDVALRCDPISGHVSLFWYQQALGQGPEFLTYFQNEAQLDKSGLPSDRFFAERPEGSVSTLKIQRTQQEDSAVYLCASSLFPSGGETQYFGPGTRLLVL.

This clonotype has a handful of counts. V gene TRBV7-9 combines with J gene TRBJ2-7, with TRBD1 matching 9 bases. V lost 7 bases, J lost 1 base, and 8 bases stayed unmatched. Germline values: CDR1 SEHNR, CDR2 FQNEAQ (reference sequence). This CDR3 is built from 15 residues. The CDR3 DNA sequence: TGTGCCAGCATCCGCCGGGACAGGGCTTCCTACGAGCAGTACTTC. This translates into CASIRRDRASYEQYF.

This clonotype was seen repeatedly, ten times or more. V usage is TRBV12-3 or TRBV12-4 and J usage is TRBJ2-7, with 8 bases fitting TRBD2. V lost 6 bases, J lost 1 base, and 5 bases stayed unmatched. The CDR3 contains 14 residues. The CDR3, as DNA: TGTGCCAGCAGCCCGGGGGGGGCATCCTACGAGCAGTACTTC. Its protein product is CASSPGGASYEQYF.

The CDR3 DNA reads TGTGCCAGTAGTATTGAGCGGGGTACCTCCAATGAGCAGTTCTTC. This sequence encodes CASSIERGTSNEQFF. The chain couples TRBV19 to TRBJ2-1, with 7 positions matching TRBD2. Germline values: CDR1 LNHDA, CDR2 SQIVND (reference sequence). With 3 bases clipped from V and 6 bases from J, the junction kept 8 bases outside the gene matches. The CDR3 covers 15 residues.

This clonotype appeared a few times. The chain links TRBV29-1 to TRBJ1-1; tentatively, D is TRBD1 (6 bases). Germline assignment: CDR1 SQVTM and CDR2 ANQGSEA. This CDR3 contains 13 residues. Trimming stripped 4 bases from V and 2 bases from J, with 11 bases between. Here the CDR3 reads CSVGWGPNTEAFF. The CDR3 region has the DNA TGCAGCGTTGGGTGGGGGCCAAACACTGAAGCTTTCTTT.

With regard to this clonotype: The junction departs from germline at one end; a sequencing error may be responsible. The chain is built from TRBV12-3 or TRBV12-4 and TRBJ1-5; D is uncertain. The CDR3 is made up of 12 amino acids. The CDR3 loop reads CASRTGNQPRHF. The CDR3, as DNA: TGTGCCAGCAGGACGGGAAATCAGCCCCGGCATTTT.

This chain links TRBV7-2 with TRBJ1-1, with TRBD1 matching 7 bases. The CDR3 is made up of 17 amino acids. Germline values: CDR1 SGHTA, CDR2 FQGNSA. After removal of 5 bases from V and 5 bases from J, the junction contained 17 bases not matched to a gene. The CDR3 bases are TGTGCCAGCAGCCTAGTCGGTCACAGGGGAGGGGGGACTGAAGCTTTCTTT. Residues: CASSLVGHRGGGTEAFF. The entire variable domain, with the rest obtained from reference TRBV7-2 and TRBJ1-1, is as follows: GAGVSQSPSNKVTEKGKDVELRCDPISGHTALYWYRQSLGQGLEFLIYFQGNSAPDKSGLPSDRFSAERTGGSVSTLTIQRTQQEDSAVYLCASSLVGHRGGGTEAFFGQGTRLTVV.

This clonotype appeared a few times. The CDR3 DNA sequence: TGTGCCAGCAGTGAACGAGTGGACAGAGCGCAAGAGACCCAGTACTTC. Its translation: CASSERVDRAQETQYF. The chain recombines TRBV6-1 with TRBJ2-5; perhaps TRBD1 as D (6 bases). Trimming took off 2 bases at V and 2 bases at J, with 15 bases between the two ends. CDR1 is MNHNS and CDR2 is SASEGT in the germline V gene. CDR3 size: 16 residues.

The V and J genes are TRBV6-5 and TRBJ1-2; 10 nucleotides align to TRBD1. V shed 5 bases, J shed 7 bases, and the junction held 4 bases outside the gene matches. CDR1 and CDR2 from the germline V gene are MNHEY and SVGAGI. This CDR3 is 13 amino acids long. CDR3 sequence (DNA): TGTGCCAGCAGTAGACAGGGGGCGGTTGGCTACACCTTC. This sequence encodes CASSRQGAVGYTF.

The chain employs TRBV20-1 and TRBJ1-4; D gene ambiguous. The germline V gene has CDR1 DFQATT and CDR2 SNEGSKA (reference sequence). CDR3 length: 18 amino acids. Trimming left V 0 bases short and J 7 bases short, with 24 bases between. As DNA, the CDR3 is TGCAGTGCTAGAGACCCCAAGACGGAAGAGCCCACGCGTGAAAAACTGTTTTTT. It is translated as CSARDPKTEEPTREKLFF.

This clonotype occurred a few times. The J gene is TRBJ2-5, the V gene TRBV6-6, with 8 positions matching TRBD1. The CDR3 runs 14 residues. V gave up 5 bases and J gave up 7 bases; unmatched junction bases: 9. CDR1 MNHNY and CDR2 SVGAGI come from the germline V gene (reference sequence). CDR3 region: CASSQDRGRGTQYF. CDR3 DNA: TGTGCCAGCAGTCAAGACAGGGGACGCGGGACCCAGTACTTC.

The J gene is TRBJ2-5, the V gene TRBV28, with D hard to call. V lost 6 bases and J lost 4, with 12 bases in between. Germline assignment: CDR1 MDHEN and CDR2 SYDVKM. This CDR3 comprises 13 residues. CDR3 coding DNA: TGTGCCAGCAGGCCAACCTGGGGAGAGACCCAGTACTTC. Protein product: CASRPTWGETQYF. The full variable domain, completed using reference TRBV28 and TRBJ2-5, is DVKVTQSSRYLVKRTGEKVFLECVQDMDHENMFWYRQDPGLGLRLIYFSYDVKMKEKGDIPEGYSVSREKKERFSLILESASTNQTSMYLCASRPTWGETQYFGPGTRLLVL.

The V call is TRBV5-6, the J call TRBJ1-1, with D perhaps matching TRBD1 (5 bases). Trimming shortened V by 3 bases and J by 0 bases, and 12 bases separated the two germline ends. Germline V gives CDR1 SGHDT, CDR2 YYEEEE. The CDR3 spans 15 residues. This CDR3 is CASSSTGTVNTEAFF. Written as DNA, the CDR3 is TGTGCCAGCAGCTCGACCGGGACTGTGAACACTGAAGCTTTCTTT. The full variable domain, its missing parts supplied by reference TRBV5-6 and TRBJ1-1, is DAGVTQSPTHLIKTRGQQVTLRCSPKSGHDTVSWYQQALGQGPQFIFQYYEEEERQRGNFPDRFSGHQFPNYSSELNVNALLLGDSALYLCASSSTGTVNTEAFFGQGTRLTVV.

The rearrangement links TRBV12-5 to TRBJ2-2, with 10 bases lining up with TRBD2. With 5 bases clipped from V and 8 bases from J, the junction kept 14 bases outside the gene matches. CDR3 length equals 17 residues. Germline V gene data show CDR1 as LGHNT and CDR2 as FRNRAP. CDR3 sequence: CASGRPSGSNPPGELFF. The DNA for the CDR3 is TGTGCTAGTGGTAGGCCTAGCGGGAGCAATCCACCTGGGGAGCTGTTTTTT. The full variable domain, with the rest looked up from reference TRBV12-5 and TRBJ2-2, is DARVTQTPRHKVTEMGQEVTMRCQPILGHNTVFWYRQTMMQGLELLAYFRNRAPLDDSGMPKDRFSAEMPDATLATLKIQPSEPRDSAVYFCASGRPSGSNPPGELFFGEGSRLTVL.

A few counts support this clonotype. The chain employs TRBV6-6 and TRBJ1-4; 10 bases align to TRBD1. Unmatched junction bases numbered 13, after V lost 10 bases and J lost 8 bases. CDR3 size: 15 residues. Germline assignment: CDR1 MNHNY and CDR2 SVGAGI (reference sequence). In nucleotides, the CDR3 is TGTGCCACCCAAGACCGGACAGGGGGGATAGAAAAACTGTTTTTT. This sequence encodes CATQDRTGGIEKLFF.

The gene calls are TRBV5-5 and TRBJ2-7, with D possibly being TRBD1 or TRBD2 (5 bases each). The length of the CDR3 is 14 residues. CDR1 and CDR2 (germline): SGHKS, YYEKEE (reference sequence). V was shortened by 7 bases and J by 0 bases, with 14 bases between the two germline ends. The CDR3 loop reads CASGPWGSSYEQYF. The CDR3 DNA sequence: TGTGCCAGCGGGCCCTGGGGGAGCTCCTACGAGCAGTACTTC.

This clonotype was detected a few times. The chain recombines TRBV12-3 or TRBV12-4 with TRBJ2-1; the match to TRBD1 covers 9 bases. The V segment lost 2 bases and the J segment 5 bases; nucleotides outside the gene matches: 4. The CDR3 is 15 residues long. CDR3 bases: TGTGCCAGCAGTTTACGGGACAGGGTAGACAATGAGCAGTTCTTC. Translating gives CASSLRDRVDNEQFF.

This clonotype was counted between two and nine times. The rearrangement links TRBV7-2 to TRBJ2-4, with 8 positions matching TRBD2. Germline V CDR1 and CDR2: SGHTA, FQGNSA. After removal of 1 base from V and 13 bases from J, the junction contained 12 bases not matched to a gene. This CDR3 has 15 amino acids. In DNA, the CDR3 is TGTGCCAGCAGCTTAGGAGCGGGGGCCTCCTGGGCCCAGTACTTC. Protein: CASSLGAGASWAQYF.

This clonotype turned up a few times. V gene TRBV12-3 or TRBV12-4 combines with J gene TRBJ2-1, with a weak D call TRBD2 (6 bases). CDR3 length: 15 amino acids. Trimming left V 6 bases short and J 0 bases short, with 12 bases between. DNA for the CDR3: TGTGCCAGCAGAACGGGACTTAGCTCCTACAATGAGCAGTTCTTC. Translated: CASRTGLSSYNEQFF.

In this sample, this clonotype turned up a few times. The V and J genes are TRBV20-1 and TRBJ2-7; 7 bases are a match to TRBD2. The V segment lost 0 bases and the J segment 0 bases; nucleotides outside the gene matches: 8. In germline, CDR1 is DFQATT, CDR2 SNEGSKA (reference sequence). The CDR3 spans 16 residues. The CDR3 DNA follows: TGCAGTGCTAGAGATCCAACTCGGGAGGCCTCCTACGAGCAGTACTTC. Translated: CSARDPTREASYEQYF.